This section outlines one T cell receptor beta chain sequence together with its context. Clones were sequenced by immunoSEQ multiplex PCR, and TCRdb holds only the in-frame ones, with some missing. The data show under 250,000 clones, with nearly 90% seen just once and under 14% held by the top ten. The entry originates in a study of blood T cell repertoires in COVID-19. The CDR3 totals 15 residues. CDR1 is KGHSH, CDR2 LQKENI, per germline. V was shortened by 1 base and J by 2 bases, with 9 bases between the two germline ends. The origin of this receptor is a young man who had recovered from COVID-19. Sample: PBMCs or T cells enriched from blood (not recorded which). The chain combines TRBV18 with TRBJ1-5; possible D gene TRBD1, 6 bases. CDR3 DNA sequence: TGTGCCAGCTCACCACTCGCAGGGGGCAATCAGCCCCAGCATTTT. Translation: CASSPLAGGNQPQHF. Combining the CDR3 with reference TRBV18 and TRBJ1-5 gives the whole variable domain NAGVMQNPRHLVRRRGQEARLRCSPMKGHSHVYWYRQLPEEGLKFMVYLQKENIIDESGMPKERFSAEFPKEGPSILRIQQVVRGDSAAYFCASSPLAGGNQPQHFGDGTRLSIL.